The rows below give T cell receptor beta chains drawn from one sample of a study of cytomegalovirus exposure and HLA in healthy donors. The data were produced by immunoSEQ multiplex PCR, yet TCRdb's version contains in-frame clones alone and is incomplete. The data contain 160,000 or so clones, around 83% of them singletons. Sequences were obtained from PBMCs. The receptors were sampled from a man in his forties or fifties in good health and CMV-seropositive. Each CDR3 is given with its conserved first and last residue. The D gene is left open where the match is weak. Clone size, where shown, is once, few, many, or a class for clones that have expanded.

>TRBV5-1|TRBD1|15|NA|TRBJ2-7
CASSWTGTGGYEQYF
TGCGCCAGCAGCTGGACCGGGACAGGGGGCTACGAGCAGTACTTC
>TRBV30|TRBD1|14|few|TRBJ1-5
CAWRGTGYNQPQHF
TGTGCCTGGAGGGGGACAGGGTACAATCAGCCCCAGCATTTT
>TRBV5-4|NA|15|few|TRBJ2-3
CASSRGGQTADTQYF
TGTGCCAGCAGCCGCGGGGGCCAAACCGCAGATACGCAGTATTTT
>TRBV29-1|TRBD2|16|few|TRBJ2-3
CSVGGTSGMSTDTQYF
TGCAGCGTTGGGGGGACTAGCGGGATGAGTACAGATACGCAGTATTTT
>TRBV29-1|NA|14|once|TRBJ2-5
CSVHPRLYRETQYF
TGCAGCGTGCACCCTCGCCTCTATCGAGAGACCCAGTACTTC
>TRBV9|TRBD2|16|NA|TRBJ2-3
CASSLGTSGSADTQYF
TGTGCCAGCAGCCTCGGGACTAGCGGGAGCGCAGATACGCAGTATTTT
>TRBV18|TRBD2|15|NA|TRBJ2-3
CASSQATSGTDTQYF
TGTGCCAGCTCACAGGCGACTAGCGGCACAGATACGCAGTATTTT
>TRBV7-9|NA|13|NA|TRBJ1-4
CASSFSGNEKLFF
TGTGCCAGCAGCTTCAGCGGGAATGAAAAACTGTTTTTT
>TRBV2|TRBD1|14|NA|TRBJ2-2
CASRRGRVTGELFF
TGTGCCAGCAGGAGGGGGCGGGTCACCGGGGAGCTGTTTTTT
>TRBV5-1|TRBD1|13|NA|TRBJ1-1
CASSTGQGTEAFF
TGCGCCAGCAGCACCGGACAGGGCACTGAAGCTTTCTTT
>TRBV10-2|NA|12|few|TRBJ2-7
CASSESTYEQYF
TGCGCCAGCAGTGAGTCTACCTACGAGCAGTACTTC
>TRBV4-2|NA|13|NA|TRBJ1-6
CASSQEVGSPLHF
TGTGCCAGCAGCCAGGAGGTGGGGTCACCCCTCCACTTT
>TRBV27|NA|14|NA|TRBJ1-1
CASSLRALNTEAFF
TGTGCCAGCAGTTTGCGGGCCCTGAACACTGAAGCTTTCTTT
>TRBV5-4|NA|14|NA|TRBJ1-1
CASRQDRENTEAFF
TGTGCCAGCAGACAGGACAGAGAGAACACTGAAGCTTTCTTT
>TRBV28|NA|14|NA|TRBJ2-1
CASLKLINYNEQFF
TGTGCCAGCCTAAAGCTAATAAACTACAATGAGCAGTTCTTC
>TRBV4-2|NA|15|NA|TRBJ2-7
CASSPRGGGPWEQYF
TGTGCCAGCAGCCCTAGGGGAGGGGGGCCGTGGGAGCAGTACTTC
>TRBV10-2|NA|18|NA|TRBJ2-3
CASSDRTGVTPGVDTQYF
TGCGCCAGCAGTGATCGGACGGGAGTGACTCCCGGAGTAGATACGCAGTATTTT
>TRBV5-1|TRBD1|16|NA|TRBJ2-2
CASSLVGTGVVRELFF
TGCGCCAGCAGCTTGGTCGGGACAGGTGTGGTCCGGGAGCTGTTTTTT
>TRBV7-9|NA|12|NA|TRBJ1-2
CASIIWAGVLTF
TGTGCCAGCATAATTTGGGCAGGGGTCCTCACCTTC
>TRBV30|NA|12|NA|TRBJ2-7
CAWSARDYEQYF
TGTGCCTGGAGCGCCAGGGACTACGAGCAGTACTTC
>TRBV5-5|TRBD2|16|NA|TRBJ2-1
CASSLWTSGGVDEQFF
TGTGCCAGCAGCTTATGGACTAGCGGGGGGGTGGATGAGCAGTTCTTC
>TRBV29-1|TRBD1|13|NA|TRBJ1-6
CSCLTGGNSPLHF
TGCAGTTGTCTGACAGGGGGCAATTCACCCCTCCACTTT
>TRBV7-9|NA|14|NA|TRBJ1-4
CASSPKGANEKLFF
TGTGCCAGCAGCCCGAAGGGGGCTAATGAAAAACTGTTTTTT
>TRBV6-1|TRBD1|15|NA|TRBJ1-2
CASRPRTGGDYGYTF
TGTGCCAGCAGGCCCCGGACAGGGGGCGACTATGGCTACACCTTC
>TRBV29-1|TRBD1|14|NA|TRBJ2-2
CSGKQGASTGELFF
TGCAGCGGCAAACAGGGGGCAAGCACCGGGGAGCTGTTTTTT
>TRBV19|TRBD2|14|NA|TRBJ2-5
CASSTAGGLETQYF
TGTGCCAGTAGCACAGCGGGGGGGCTGGAGACCCAGTACTTC
>TRBV5-6|TRBD1|15|NA|TRBJ2-7
CASSGPTGFSYEQYF
TGTGCCAGCAGCGGCCCGACAGGGTTCTCCTACGAGCAGTACTTC
>TRBV28|NA|16|NA|TRBJ2-6
CASSLRERTGANVLTF
TGTGCCAGCAGTTTAAGAGAGCGTACCGGGGCCAACGTCCTGACTTTC
>TRBV28|NA|17|once|TRBJ2-3
CASSSPLRDTNTDTQYF
TGTGCCAGCAGTTCCCCCCTCCGGGACACGAACACAGATACGCAGTATTTT
>TRBV7-8|TRBD2|18|once|TRBJ2-3
CASSLAGTSPTSTDTQYF
TGTGCCAGCAGCTTAGCAGGGACTAGCCCGACTAGCACAGATACGCAGTATTTT
>TRBV28|TRBD1|13|NA|TRBJ1-2
CASWGQGNYGYTF
TGTGCCAGCTGGGGACAGGGTAACTATGGCTACACCTTC
>TRBV7-8|TRBD2|15|NA|TRBJ2-1
CASSLGTSGRSGQFF
TGTGCCAGCAGCCTCGGGACTAGCGGGAGAAGTGGGCAGTTCTTC
>TRBV28|TRBD1|15|NA|TRBJ1-2
CASRVGTGGNYGYTF
TGTGCCAGCAGAGTAGGGACAGGGGGCAACTATGGCTACACCTTC
>TRBV5-4|TRBD2|14|NA|TRBJ2-5
CASSLAGSEETQYF
TGTGCCAGCAGCTTAGCGGGGTCGGAGGAGACCCAGTACTTC
>TRBV19|TRBD1|14|NA|TRBJ1-6
CASSIQGANSPLHF
TGTGCCAGTAGTATTCAGGGGGCTAATTCACCCCTCCACTTT
>TRBV5-1|NA|15|NA|TRBJ2-3
CASSLGGPRGDTQYF
TGCGCCAGCAGCCTGGGAGGCCCACGGGGAGATACGCAGTATTTT
>TRBV7-3|NA|15|NA|TRBJ2-3
CASSSGGTKLDTQYF
TGTGCCAGCAGCTCAGGAGGAACTAAGTTGGATACGCAGTATTTT
>TRBV10-3|TRBD2|16|NA|TRBJ2-5
CAISALGSGDQETQYF
TGTGCCATCAGTGCCCTCGGCAGCGGGGACCAAGAGACCCAGTACTTC
>TRBV28|TRBD2|15|NA|TRBJ2-7
CASSPRGGLSGEQYF
TGTGCCAGCAGCCCCCGGGGGGGACTCTCTGGGGAGCAGTACTTC
>TRBV18|TRBD2|13|once|TRBJ2-1
CASSPGLAHEQFF
TGTGCCAGCTCACCAGGACTAGCCCATGAGCAGTTCTTC
>TRBV28|NA|14|NA|TRBJ1-1
CASSLLGEGTEAFF
TGTGCCAGCAGTTTATTAGGGGAGGGCACTGAAGCTTTCTTT
>TRBV10-3|NA|11|NA|TRBJ2-7
CAIRSSYEQYF
TGTGCCATCAGGAGCTCCTACGAGCAGTACTTC
>TRBV7-6|NA|17|NA|TRBJ2-1
CASSLVQSGALYNEQFF
TGTGCCAGCAGCTTAGTGCAGTCGGGAGCCCTTTACAATGAGCAGTTCTTC
>TRBV7-8|TRBD1|16|NA|TRBJ1-5
CASSRLIGQGHQPQHF
TGTGCCAGCAGCAGATTAATCGGACAGGGCCATCAGCCCCAGCATTTT
>TRBV6-1|NA|14|few|TRBJ2-2
CASIFAFGTGELFF
TGTGCCAGCATCTTCGCCTTCGGCACCGGGGAGCTGTTTTTT
>TRBV28|NA|15|NA|TRBJ1-6
CASSPRQTIQRPLHF
TGTGCCAGCAGCCCCCGGCAGACCATCCAGCGACCCCTCCACTTT
>TRBV5-1|TRBD1|15|NA|TRBJ2-5
CASSLASGGRETQYF
TGCGCCAGCAGCTTGGCGTCAGGGGGCCGAGAGACCCAGTACTTC
>TRBV6-6|NA|12|NA|TRBJ2-2
CASRAAGGELFF
TGTGCCAGCAGGGCAGCGGGCGGGGAGCTGTTTTTT
>TRBV6-6|TRBD2|12|NA|TRBJ2-7
CAVRDYSYEQYF
TGTGCCGTCCGGGACTACTCCTACGAGCAGTACTTC
>TRBV29-1|NA|15|NA|TRBJ1-2
CSVEDRGGSWFGYTF
TGCAGCGTTGAAGATAGAGGGGGTTCATGGTTTGGCTACACCTTC
>TRBV4-3|TRBD1|13|NA|TRBJ1-4
CASSQGTGEKLFF
TGCGCCAGCAGCCAGGGGACAGGTGAAAAACTGTTTTTT
>TRBV9|NA|14|NA|TRBJ2-1
CASSVDPQPGQQFF
TGTGCCAGCAGCGTAGATCCGCAACCGGGACAACAGTTCTTC